The sequence of this T cell receptor beta chain was determined in a study of T cell changes during pregnancy in multiple sclerosis. TCRdb keeps only in-frame clones here, not all; method: immunoSEQ multiplex PCR. The top ten clones hold 4.3% of a sample with about 92,000 clones, roughly 91% of them seen once. V was cut by 0 bases and J by 2 bases, with 11 bases left in between. CDR1 is SEHNR, CDR2 FQNEAQ, per germline (reference sequence). This CDR3 spans 15 amino acids. The material sequenced was peripheral blood, taken in the first trimester of pregnancy. The chain has TRBV7-9 and TRBJ2-7; D may be TRBD2 (7 bases). This TCR came from a female donor with multiple sclerosis, enrolled in a pregnancy study. Here the CDR3 reads CASSLAGGGPYEQYF. The CDR3 DNA sequence: TGTGCCAGCAGCTTAGCTGGGGGGGGCCCCTACGAGCAGTACTTC.